These 21 T cell receptor beta chains were sequenced from one sample in a study. TCRdb recomputed calls from the 5' RACE reads with MiXCR, one row per CDR3 protein. This sample has about 61,000 distinct CDR3 sequences, with approximately 29% found just once. The material sequenced was tumor-infiltrating naive CD4+ T cells sorted from the breast tumor. As for subset: naive CD4+ T cells, CD4+CD45RA+CD25-. The receptors originated from a female donor with breast cancer.

The J gene is TRBJ2-7, the V gene TRBV20-1, with 8 bases fitting TRBD1. The germline gives CDR1 DFQATT, CDR2 SNEGSKA (reference sequence). This CDR3 comprises 15 residues. Trimming removed 3 bases from V and 4 bases from J; junction bases left unmatched: 11. CDR3 DNA: TGCAGTGCTAGGGTGGGAAATACAGGGGGTTACGAGCAGTACTTC. This gives the protein CSARVGNTGGYEQYF.

Note on this clonotype: It is likely a read error, because the conserved phenylalanine at the end of the CDR3 is missing. V gene TRBV7-3 combines with J gene TRBJ2-5; D gene ambiguous. The CDR3 is made up of 15 amino acids. Germline V CDR1 and CDR2: SGHTA, FQGTGA. The chain's CDR3 is CASSLSPAEQETQYV. CDR3 nucleotides: TGTGCCAGCAGTTTAAGCCCTGCAGAACAAGAGACCCAGTACGTC.

The chain uses TRBV4-3 and TRBJ2-1; the match to TRBD2 covers 12 bases. V lost 1 base and J lost 7; bases outside the gene matches: 5. The germline V gene encodes CDR1 LGHNA and CDR2 YSLEER. This CDR3 has 16 residues. This chain's CDR3 is CASSQALAGGSNEQFF. DNA of the CDR3: TGCGCCAGCAGCCAAGCCCTAGCGGGAGGGTCGAATGAGCAGTTCTTC.

The V call is TRBV12-3 or TRBV12-4, the J call TRBJ1-5; no reliable D call. V was shortened by 2 bases and J by 7 bases, with 6 bases between the two germline ends. CDR3 length equals 12 residues. CDR3 protein: CASSLPLQPQHF. The DNA for the CDR3 is TGTGCCAGCAGTTTACCTTTACAGCCCCAGCATTTT.

A few counts support this clonotype. The rearrangement joins TRBV7-2 to TRBJ2-1; D not certain. Germline-derived CDR1 and CDR2 are SGHTA and FQGNSA. The CDR3 extends over 14 amino acids. V was trimmed by 6 bases and J by 0 bases, leaving 9 bases between them. The chain's CDR3 is CASRPSGSYNEQFF. The DNA of the CDR3 is TGTGCCAGCAGACCAAGTGGCTCCTACAATGAGCAGTTCTTC.

The rearrangement links TRBV7-2 to TRBJ2-7; no definite D call. Germline V gives CDR1 SGHTA, CDR2 FQGNSA. CDR3 size: 12 residues. V was shortened by 2 bases and J by 6 bases, with 8 bases between the two germline ends. The CDR3 is CASSLWAGEQYF. In DNA, the CDR3 is TGTGCCAGCAGCTTATGGGCTGGCGAGCAGTACTTC.

In its sample, this clonotype was seen a few times. The rearrangement joins TRBV20-1 to TRBJ2-5, with 7 nucleotides matching TRBD1. Germline assignment: CDR1 DFQATT and CDR2 SNEGSKA (reference sequence). The CDR3 sequence is 13 residues long. V lost 6 bases to trimming and J lost 4 bases; unmatched junction nucleotides: 8. CDR3 in amino acids: CSAPEGALETQYF. CDR3 coding DNA: TGCAGTGCGCCCGAGGGGGCCCTAGAGACCCAGTACTTC.

This clonotype was seen many times. The chain carries TRBV10-3 and TRBJ2-1; 12 bases line up with TRBD2. V dropped 11 bases and J dropped 4; count of bases not matched to a gene: 9. The V gene's germline CDR1 is ENHRY and CDR2 SYGVKD. CDR3 length: 15 amino acids. DNA of the CDR3: TGTGCCTCCTCGACTAGCGGGAGTGGTTACAATGAGCAGTTCTTC. Its protein product is CASSTSGSGYNEQFF.

The J gene is TRBJ1-5, the V gene TRBV10-3, with D possibly matching TRBD1 (5 bases). Germline V gene data show CDR1 as ENHRY and CDR2 as SYGVKD. The ends were cut back, 5 bases at V and 6 bases at J, with 11 bases in the middle. The CDR3 runs to 13 residues. CDR3 region: CAISPGRFQPQHF. The CDR3 DNA is TGTGCCATCAGTCCAGGGCGCTTTCAGCCCCAGCATTTT.

A few counts support this clonotype. DNA for the CDR3: TGTGCCAGCAGCCCATCGAACACCGGGGAGCTGTTTTTT. Translated: CASSPSNTGELFF. This sequence joins TRBV7-6 and TRBJ2-2, with D unresolved. The CDR3 contains 13 residues. The germline V gene encodes CDR1 SGHVS and CDR2 FNYEAQ. Trimming shortened V by 5 bases and J by 0 bases, and 4 bases separated the two germline ends.

This clonotype has a handful of counts. This sequence joins TRBV5-1 and TRBJ2-1; 8 nucleotides agree with TRBD2. After removal of 4 bases from V and 5 bases from J, the junction contained 5 bases not matched to a gene. The CDR3 consists of 14 residues. CDR1 and CDR2 from the germline V gene are SGHRS and YFSETQ. The CDR3 sequence is CASSDPSGHNEQFF. For the CDR3, the DNA is TGCGCCAGCAGCGACCCTAGCGGGCACAATGAGCAGTTCTTC.

This clonotype was seen more than once but under ten times. The genes are TRBV6-6 and TRBJ2-7; the D is unclear. V shed 5 bases and J shed 2 bases, with 19 bases lying between them. Germline lookup yields CDR1 MNHNY and CDR2 SVGAGI (reference sequence). The CDR3 spans 16 residues. CDR3 residues: CASSDGPPGAAYEQYF. Here the CDR3 DNA reads TGTGCCAGCAGTGATGGACCTCCGGGTGCCGCCTACGAGCAGTACTTC.

With respect to this clonotype: An end of the junction does not agree with germline; a read error may underlie this. The chain has TRBV12-3 or TRBV12-4 and TRBJ1-1; TRBD1 is a possible D gene (6 bases). This CDR3 comprises 14 residues. The DNA of the CDR3 is TGTGCCAGCACTAAACAGGGATTGAACACTGAAGCTCTCTTT. It codes for CASTKQGLNTEALF.

This clonotype was detected ten times or more. This rearrangement joins TRBV6-6 to TRBJ1-2, with 7 bases matching TRBD1. The ends lost 8 bases at V and 4 bases at J; junction bases unmatched: 10. This CDR3 region has 14 residues. Germline CDR1 is MNHNY and CDR2 is SVGAGI (reference sequence). The chain's CDR3 is CASFRVQGSYGYTF. The CDR3 DNA follows: TGTGCCAGCTTCAGGGTACAGGGGAGCTATGGCTACACCTTC.

The chain has TRBV12-3 or TRBV12-4 and TRBJ2-5, with D possibly TRBD2 on 6 matching bases. V dropped 3 bases and J dropped 4 bases, with 9 bases sitting between them. The CDR3 is 13 residues long. As DNA, the CDR3 is TGTGCCAGCAGTTTGACTAGATCAGAGACCCAGTACTTC. Protein: CASSLTRSETQYF.

By share, this clonotype ranks as medium-sized. The genes are TRBV6-1 and TRBJ2-1; 12 bases fit TRBD2. V lost 8 bases and J lost 7; bases outside the gene matches: 9. This CDR3 is built from 15 residues. Germline values: CDR1 MNHNS, CDR2 SASEGT. CDR3 sequence (DNA): TGTGCCAGCGGAGGAAAACTAGCGGGAGGAAATGAGCAGTTCTTC. Amino acid sequence: CASGGKLAGGNEQFF.

To note about this clonotype: Given a much more abundant clone one base away, this may be a read error. The chain has TRBV7-2 and TRBJ1-6, with D maybe TRBD1 (6 bases). CDR3 length: 12 residues. Germline V gene sequence: CDR1 SGHTA, CDR2 FQGNSA. V was pared by 1 base and J by 15 bases, with 10 bases between. The CDR3 DNA reads as TGTGCCAGCAGCTTAGATGCAGGGGTCCTCCACTTT. Translating gives CASSLDAGVLHF.

Notes on this clonotype: One end of the junction is discordant with germline, which a read error may explain. The chain uses TRBV12-3 or TRBV12-4 and TRBJ2-2; the match to TRBD2 covers 7 bases. This CDR3 comprises 15 residues. This CDR3 reads CASRASGTNTRELFF. The CDR3 region has the DNA TGTGCCAGCAGGGCTAGCGGTACGAACACCAGGGAGCTGTTTTTT.

In regard to this clonotype: It may be a read error: a sequence one base away is much more abundant. The chain links TRBV5-1 to TRBJ2-1, with 7 bases that match TRBD1. The V gene's germline CDR1 is SGHRS and CDR2 YFSETQ. This CDR3 comprises 14 residues. The CDR3 loop reads CASSLGPTGNGQFF. CDR3 DNA: TGCGCCAGCAGCTTGGGTCCGACAGGGAATGGGCAGTTCTTC.

This clonotype appeared many times. The chain combines TRBV20-1 with TRBJ1-5, with D possibly matching TRBD1 (6 bases). V was pared by 1 base and J by 1 base, with 20 bases between. The CDR3 has 18 amino acids. Germline lookup yields CDR1 DFQATT and CDR2 SNEGSKA (reference sequence). The CDR3 reads CSARVSGGGPWSNQPQHF. The CDR3 coding sequence is TGCAGTGCTAGAGTGTCGGGGGGGGGGCCTTGGAGCAATCAGCCCCAGCATTTT.

This chain connects TRBV6-1 to TRBJ1-1; TRBD1 is a possible D gene (5 bases). The CDR3 spans 17 residues. Germline V CDR1 and CDR2: MNHNS, SASEGT. Trimming removed 4 bases from V and 2 bases from J, with 20 bases in between. CDR3 in amino acids: CASSVVRNRLLNTEAFF. The CDR3 DNA reads as TGTGCCAGCAGTGTGGTAAGAAACAGGTTACTTAACACTGAAGCTTTCTTT.